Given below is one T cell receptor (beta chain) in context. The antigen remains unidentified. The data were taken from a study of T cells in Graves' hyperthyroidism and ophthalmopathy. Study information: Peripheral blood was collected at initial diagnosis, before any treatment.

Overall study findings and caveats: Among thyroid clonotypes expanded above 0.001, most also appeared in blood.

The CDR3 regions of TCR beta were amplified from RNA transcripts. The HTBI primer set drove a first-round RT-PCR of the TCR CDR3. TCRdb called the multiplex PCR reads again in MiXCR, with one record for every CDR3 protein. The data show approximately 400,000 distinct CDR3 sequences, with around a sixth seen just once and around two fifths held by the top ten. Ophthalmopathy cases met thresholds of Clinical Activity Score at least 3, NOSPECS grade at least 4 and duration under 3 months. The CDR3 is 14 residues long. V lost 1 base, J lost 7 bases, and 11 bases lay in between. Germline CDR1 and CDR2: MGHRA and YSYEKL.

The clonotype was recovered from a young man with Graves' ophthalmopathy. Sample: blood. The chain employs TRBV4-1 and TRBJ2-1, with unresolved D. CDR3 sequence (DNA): TGCGCCAGCAGCCAAGGTTCCATGCAGAATGAGCAGTTCTTC. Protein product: CASSQGSMQNEQFF.